One sample yielded the 5 T cell receptor beta chains listed below, sequenced in a study of PD-1 blockade in classical Hodgkin lymphoma. TCRdb's table, derived via immunoSEQ multiplex PCR, lists solely in-frame clones and lacks some. The sample records some 8,900 clones, about four fifths being singletons. Each patient's relapse followed autologous stem cell transplantation, and brentuximab vedotin exposure varied. Thawed PBMCs underwent magnetic negative selection to yield purified CD4+ T cells. The sample in question was CD4+ T cells from blood, obtained at baseline. Receptor source: a human donor with classical Hodgkin lymphoma.

The chain joins TRBV27 to TRBJ2-2; 12 positions match TRBD1. The CDR3 is made up of 18 amino acids. Germline lookup yields CDR1 MNHEY and CDR2 SMNVEV (reference sequence). Trimming at V came to 2 bases and at J to 2 bases, leaving 6 bases not matched to a gene. The CDR3 nucleotides are TGTGCCAGCAGTTTACGCGGGACAGGGGGCTATAACACCGGGGAGCTGTTTTTT. Protein product: CASSLRGTGGYNTGELFF.

The rearrangement joins TRBV10-3 to TRBJ2-3, with D tentatively TRBD2 (5 bases). The CDR3 contains 14 residues. The germline V gene has CDR1 ENHRY and CDR2 SYGVKD. With 5 bases removed from V and 6 bases from J, the gap between germline ends came to 15 bases. CDR3 bases: TGTGCCATCAGTCAGAGGGCCCCCCCGGATACGCAGTATTTT. This sequence encodes CAISQRAPPDTQYF.

The chain employs TRBV6-5 and TRBJ2-3; tentatively, D is TRBD2 (5 bases). The germline gives CDR1 MNHEY, CDR2 SVGAGI. The V and J ends lost 8 bases and 2 bases respectively, with 11 bases between them. The CDR3 loop spans 13 amino acids. The CDR3 loop reads CASSVGDTDTQYF. The CDR3 DNA sequence: TGTGCCAGCTCCGTGGGAGACACAGATACGCAGTATTTT.

The gene calls are TRBV19 and TRBJ2-3; 10 nucleotides agree with TRBD2. This CDR3 comprises 17 residues. V lost 4 bases, J lost 0 bases, and 7 bases stayed unmatched. Germline V CDR1 and CDR2: LNHDA, SQIVND (reference sequence). As DNA, the CDR3 is TGTGCCAGTAGTAACCCGGGACTAGCGACTAGCACAGATACGCAGTATTTT. Protein sequence: CASSNPGLATSTDTQYF. The full variable domain, with the rest looked up from reference TRBV19 and TRBJ2-3, is DGGITQSPKYLFRKEGQNVTLSCEQNLNHDAMYWYRQDPGQGLRLIYYSQIVNDFQKGDIAEGYSVSREKKESFPLTVTSAQKNPTAFYLCASSNPGLATSTDTQYFGPGTRLTVL.

The chain uses TRBV5-5 and TRBJ1-1; no firm D call. This CDR3 contains 13 residues. CDR1 is SGHKS, CDR2 YYEKEE, per germline (reference sequence). Trimming took 1 base from V and 3 from J, leaving 7 bases between them. In DNA form, the CDR3 reads TGTGCCAGCAGCTTGTGGGAGGACACTGAAGCTTTCTTT. It is translated as CASSLWEDTEAFF.